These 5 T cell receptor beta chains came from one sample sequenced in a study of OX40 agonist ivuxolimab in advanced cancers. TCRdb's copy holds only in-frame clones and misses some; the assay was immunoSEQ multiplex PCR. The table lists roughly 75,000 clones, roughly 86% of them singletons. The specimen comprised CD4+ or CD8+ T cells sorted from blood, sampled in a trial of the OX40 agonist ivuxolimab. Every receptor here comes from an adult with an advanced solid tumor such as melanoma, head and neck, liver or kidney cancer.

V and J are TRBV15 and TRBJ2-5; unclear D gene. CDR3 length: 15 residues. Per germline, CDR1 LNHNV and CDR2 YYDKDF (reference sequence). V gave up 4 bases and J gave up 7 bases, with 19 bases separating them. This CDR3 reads CATSTNRDSRTTQYF. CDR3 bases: TGTGCCACCAGCACCAACCGAGACTCCCGAACGACCCAGTACTTC.

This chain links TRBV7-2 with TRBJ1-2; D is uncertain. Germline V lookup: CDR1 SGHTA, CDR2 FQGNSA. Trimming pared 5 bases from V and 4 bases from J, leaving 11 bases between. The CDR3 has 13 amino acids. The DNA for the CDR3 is TGTGCCAGCAGCCTCCGGGAATTCTATGGCTACACCTTC. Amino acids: CASSLREFYGYTF.

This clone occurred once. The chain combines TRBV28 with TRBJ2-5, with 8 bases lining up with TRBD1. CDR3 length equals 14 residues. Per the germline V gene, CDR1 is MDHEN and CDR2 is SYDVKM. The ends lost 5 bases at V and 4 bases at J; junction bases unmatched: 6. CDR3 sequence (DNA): TGTGCCAGCAGTGCCTCAGGGGGCGGAGAGACCCAGTACTTC. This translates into CASSASGGGETQYF. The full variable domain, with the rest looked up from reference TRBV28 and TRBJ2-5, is DVKVTQSSRYLVKRTGEKVFLECVQDMDHENMFWYRQDPGLGLRLIYFSYDVKMKEKGDIPEGYSVSREKKERFSLILESASTNQTSMYLCASSASGGGETQYFGPGTRLLVL.

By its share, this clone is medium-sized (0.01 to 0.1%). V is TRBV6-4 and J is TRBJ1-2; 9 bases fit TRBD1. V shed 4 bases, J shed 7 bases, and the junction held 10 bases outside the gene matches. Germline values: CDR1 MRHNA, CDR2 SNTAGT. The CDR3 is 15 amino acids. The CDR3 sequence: CASSATGTGISGYTF. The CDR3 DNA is TGTGCCAGCAGTGCCACCGGGACAGGGATTTCTGGCTACACCTTC.

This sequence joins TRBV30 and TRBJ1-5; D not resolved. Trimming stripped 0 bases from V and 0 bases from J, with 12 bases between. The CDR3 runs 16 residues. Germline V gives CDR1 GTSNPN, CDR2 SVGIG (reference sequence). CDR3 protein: CAWSVSAGPSNQPQHF. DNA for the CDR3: TGTGCCTGGAGTGTATCGGCTGGCCCTAGCAATCAGCCCCAGCATTTT.